This passage covers 21 T cell receptor beta chains from one sample sequenced in a study of blood T cell repertoires in COVID-19. Here immunoSEQ multiplex PCR was the method, and the copy in TCRdb shows in-frame clones only, minus some. The table records roughly 380,000 clones, roughly 87% of them present only once. Input material: PBMCs or T cells enriched from blood (not recorded which). The receptors originated from a woman in her twenties or thirties who had recovered from COVID-19.

The rearrangement uses TRBV3-1 (or the pseudogene TRBV3-2) and TRBJ1-4; TRBD1 aligns across 7 bases. The trim removed 4 bases at V and 5 bases at J, leaving 7 bases unmatched. CDR3 length: 15 residues. The germline CDR1 and CDR2 sequences are LGHDT and YNNKEL (reference sequence). The CDR3 sequence is CASSPPGQRNEKLFF. CDR3 DNA sequence: TGTGCCAGCAGCCCACCGGGACAGAGAAATGAAAAACTGTTTTTT.

This chain links TRBV5-4 with TRBJ1-6, with D perhaps TRBD1 (5 bases). Trimming pared 0 bases from V and 13 bases from J, leaving 20 bases between. The length of the CDR3 is 16 residues. Per the germline V gene, CDR1 is SGHNT and CDR2 is YYREEE (reference sequence). The CDR3 here is CASSLEGQPPGSPLHF. The CDR3 region has the DNA TGTGCCAGCAGCTTGGAGGGGCAGCCACCCGGTTCGCCCCTCCACTTT.

J is TRBJ1-1 and V is TRBV11-3; 8 bases are a match to TRBD1. The germline V gene encodes CDR1 SGHNT and CDR2 YENEEA. The CDR3 loop spans 13 amino acids. V was clipped by 2 bases and J by 4 bases; unmatched bases: 0. The chain's CDR3 is CASSLQGATEAFF. The CDR3 DNA is TGTGCCAGCAGCTTACAGGGGGCCACTGAAGCTTTCTTT.

The genes are TRBV18 and TRBJ2-3, with 7 bases lining up with TRBD2. CDR3 size: 16 residues. Germline V lookup: CDR1 KGHSH, CDR2 LQKENI. V shed 0 bases, J shed 0 bases, and the junction held 3 bases outside the gene matches. CDR3 coding DNA: TGTGCCAGCTCACCACCGAGCGGGACTAGCACAGATACGCAGTATTTT. Its translation: CASSPPSGTSTDTQYF. The variable domain in full, completed from reference TRBV18 and TRBJ2-3, reads NAGVMQNPRHLVRRRGQEARLRCSPMKGHSHVYWYRQLPEEGLKFMVYLQKENIIDESGMPKERFSAEFPKEGPSILRIQQVVRGDSAAYFCASSPPSGTSTDTQYFGPGTRLTVL.

The chain has TRBV9 and TRBJ2-6, with D perhaps matching TRBD1 (5 bases). V lost 3 bases and J lost 2, with 9 bases in between. Germline CDR1 is SGDLS and CDR2 is YYNGEE. This CDR3 region has 15 residues. CDR3 in amino acids: CASSAQGAGANVLTF. For the CDR3, the DNA is TGTGCCAGCAGCGCGCAGGGCGCTGGGGCCAACGTCCTGACTTTC.

V usage is TRBV5-4 and J usage is TRBJ2-7; D is perhaps TRBD1 (5 bases). The CDR3 consists of 14 residues. V lost 5 bases to trimming and J lost 4 bases, with 16 bases between them. Germline CDR1 SGHNT, CDR2 YYREEE (reference sequence). The DNA of the CDR3 is TGTGCCAGCAGTACAGGTACTTCTCCGTACGAGCAGTACTTC. This sequence encodes CASSTGTSPYEQYF.

The rearrangement joins TRBV6-2 or TRBV6-3 to TRBJ2-5; 9 bases map to TRBD1. Trimming at V came to 5 bases and at J to 4 bases, leaving 5 bases not matched to a gene. CDR1 is MNHEY, CDR2 SVGEGT, per germline. CDR3 size: 14 residues. DNA for the CDR3: TGTGCCAGCAGTCAACAGGGGGCGGGAGAGACCCAGTACTTC. The encoded protein is CASSQQGAGETQYF.

The rearrangement links TRBV18 to TRBJ2-1; 9 nucleotides align to TRBD1. This CDR3 contains 16 residues. V was clipped by 0 bases and J by 4 bases; unmatched bases: 4. Germline CDR1 KGHSH, CDR2 LQKENI. The CDR3 reads CASSPPRDRVYNEQFF. CDR3 in DNA: TGTGCCAGCTCACCACCCCGGGACAGGGTATACAATGAGCAGTTCTTC.

The J gene is TRBJ1-2, the V gene TRBV3-1 (or the pseudogene TRBV3-2); tentatively, D is TRBD1 (6 bases). V was clipped by 0 bases and J by 0 bases, with 17 bases between them. The germline gives CDR1 LGHDT, CDR2 YNNKEL (reference sequence). The CDR3 totals 18 residues. The CDR3 DNA reads TGTGCCAGCAGCCAAGATTGGGGGCTCCTTTCTCCTAACTATGGCTACACCTTC. Translation: CASSQDWGLLSPNYGYTF.

J is TRBJ2-7 and V is TRBV6-5; possible D gene TRBD2, 5 bases. This CDR3 has 12 residues. The germline gives CDR1 MNHEY, CDR2 SVGAGI. Trimming pared 10 bases from V and 5 bases from J, leaving 15 bases between. The CDR3 coding sequence is TGTGCCACCGTTGGAGGTCCCGACGAGCAGTACTTC. Translation gives CATVGGPDEQYF.

This clone was detected only a few times. The CDR3 is CASVDRGRQPQHF. In DNA form, the CDR3 reads TGTGCCAGCGTGGACAGGGGGAGACAGCCCCAGCATTTT. J is TRBJ1-5 and V is TRBV19, with TRBD1 matching over 10 bases. V dropped 9 bases and J dropped 7; count of bases not matched to a gene: 6. There are 13 residues in the CDR3. Germline assignment: CDR1 LNHDA and CDR2 SQIVND (reference sequence).

This clone appeared a single time. The CDR3, as DNA: TGTGCCAGCGCCCCAGGGGGGACGACCAATCAGCCCCAGCATTTT. This gives the protein CASAPGGTTNQPQHF. The rearrangement uses TRBV27 and TRBJ1-5; 7 nucleotides match TRBD1. The CDR3 contains 15 residues. With V trimmed by 8 bases and J by 3 bases, 10 bases remained unmatched. Per the germline V gene, CDR1 is MNHEY and CDR2 is SMNVEV (reference sequence).

The chain carries TRBV28 and TRBJ2-1; 7 bases match TRBD1. This CDR3 is built from 14 residues. Per the germline V gene, CDR1 is MDHEN and CDR2 is SYDVKM. The trim removed 2 bases at V and 6 bases at J, leaving 4 bases unmatched. The CDR3 reads CASSLRDRTNEQFF. The DNA for the CDR3 is TGTGCCAGCAGTTTAAGGGACAGAACCAATGAGCAGTTCTTC. The full variable domain, with the rest looked up from reference TRBV28 and TRBJ2-1, is DVKVTQSSRYLVKRTGEKVFLECVQDMDHENMFWYRQDPGLGLRLIYFSYDVKMKEKGDIPEGYSVSREKKERFSLILESASTNQTSMYLCASSLRDRTNEQFFGPGTRLTVL.

The chain links TRBV5-1 to TRBJ1-6; 7 bases agree with TRBD1. The V segment lost 5 bases and the J segment 8 bases; nucleotides outside the gene matches: 7. Germline assignment: CDR1 SGHRS and CDR2 YFSETQ. The CDR3 totals 14 residues. Here the CDR3 DNA reads TGCGCCAGCAGAGTGACAGGGTCGGATTCACCCCTCCACTTT. It encodes CASRVTGSDSPLHF.

This chain joins TRBV4-1 and TRBJ2-7; possible D gene TRBD2, 6 bases. The CDR3 sequence is 14 residues long. Trimming cost V 0 bases and J 2 bases, with 8 bases left between them. The germline V gene has CDR1 MGHRA and CDR2 YSYEKL. CDR3 loop: CASSQEGGTYEQYF. The CDR3 nucleotides read TGCGCCAGCAGCCAAGAGGGAGGTACCTACGAGCAGTACTTC.

This chain links TRBV27 with TRBJ1-2; 9 nucleotides agree with TRBD1. The germline gives CDR1 MNHEY, CDR2 SMNVEV (reference sequence). This CDR3 has 14 amino acids. V lost 4 bases and J lost 8; bases outside the gene matches: 8. Written as DNA, the CDR3 is TGTGCCAGCAGTTCCGGGGACAGGGTAGGAGGCTACACCTTC. Its translation is CASSSGDRVGGYTF.

The chain is built from TRBV4-2 and TRBJ1-2; TRBD1 might be the D (5 bases). The CDR3 consists of 16 residues. The V end was cut by 0 bases, the J end by 4 bases, with 15 bases between. Germline-derived CDR1 and CDR2 are LGHNA and YNFKEQ. CDR3 coding DNA: TGTGCCAGCAGCCAAGATCGAACAGGACCTGGCTATGGCTACACCTTC. Translating it yields CASSQDRTGPGYGYTF.

This clone was seen a single time. This chain connects TRBV20-1 to TRBJ2-5; no clear D gene. Per the germline V gene, CDR1 is DFQATT and CDR2 is SNEGSKA (reference sequence). V was shortened by 3 bases and J by 4 bases, with 6 bases between the two germline ends. The CDR3 has 11 residues. In DNA form, the CDR3 reads TGCAGTGCTAGTTTAGCAGAGACCCAGTACTTC. This gives the protein CSASLAETQYF.

The chain joins TRBV3-1 (or the pseudogene TRBV3-2) to TRBJ1-1, with TRBD1 as a possible D gene (5 bases). The CDR3 covers 20 residues. Deletions cut 1 base from V and 0 bases from J, with 24 bases between. Germline CDR1 reads LGHDT; CDR2 reads YNNKEL (reference sequence). This CDR3 reads CASSQVWGGEVGVVNTEAFF. The DNA of the CDR3 is TGTGCCAGCAGCCAAGTTTGGGGAGGGGAGGTGGGCGTTGTGAACACTGAAGCTTTCTTT.

This clone was counted only a few times. J is TRBJ2-7 and V is TRBV3-1 (or the pseudogene TRBV3-2); TRBD2 agrees at 13 bases. This CDR3 contains 16 residues. V lost 4 bases to trimming and J lost 3 bases; unmatched junction nucleotides: 6. The germline gives CDR1 LGHDT, CDR2 YNNKEL (reference sequence). The chain's CDR3 is CASSPRTSGGRYEQYF. CDR3 nucleotides: TGTGCCAGCAGCCCCCGGACTAGCGGGGGTCGCTACGAGCAGTACTTC.

This clone was picked up one time. V gene TRBV6-4 combines with J gene TRBJ2-1; TRBD2 matches at 9 bases. The germline V gene has CDR1 MRHNA and CDR2 SNTAGT. With V trimmed by 2 bases and J by 2 bases, 4 bases remained unmatched. The CDR3 totals 16 residues. CDR3 residues: CASSDGLANTYNEQFF. In DNA, the CDR3 is TGTGCCAGCAGTGACGGACTAGCGAACACCTACAATGAGCAGTTCTTC.